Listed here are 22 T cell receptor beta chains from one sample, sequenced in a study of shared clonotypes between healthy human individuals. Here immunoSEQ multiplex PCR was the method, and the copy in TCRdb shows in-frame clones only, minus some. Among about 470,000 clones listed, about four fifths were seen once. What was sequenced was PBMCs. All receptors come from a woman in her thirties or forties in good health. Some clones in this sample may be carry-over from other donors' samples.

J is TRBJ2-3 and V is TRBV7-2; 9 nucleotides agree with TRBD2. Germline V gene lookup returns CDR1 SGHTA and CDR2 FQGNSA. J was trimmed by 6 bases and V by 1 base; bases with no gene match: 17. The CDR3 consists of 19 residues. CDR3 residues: CASSLVRGGSGSYSDTQYF. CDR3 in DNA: TGTGCCAGCAGCTTAGTCCGGGGGGGTAGCGGGAGTTATTCGGATACGCAGTATTTT.

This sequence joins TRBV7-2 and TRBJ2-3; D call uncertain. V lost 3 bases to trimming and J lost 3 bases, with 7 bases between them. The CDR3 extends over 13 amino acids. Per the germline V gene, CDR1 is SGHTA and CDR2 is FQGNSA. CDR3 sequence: CASSFGWTDTQYF. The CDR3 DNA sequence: TGTGCCAGCAGCTTCGGGTGGACAGATACGCAGTATTTT.

CDR3 residues: CASSREGNEQFF. In DNA, the CDR3 is TGTGCCAGCAGCCGGGAGGGGAATGAGCAGTTCTTC. The genes are TRBV11-2 and TRBJ2-1; 8 nucleotides match TRBD2. V shed 5 bases, J shed 7 bases, and the junction held 1 base outside the gene matches. The germline V gene has CDR1 SGHAT and CDR2 FQNNGV. This CDR3 is built from 12 residues.

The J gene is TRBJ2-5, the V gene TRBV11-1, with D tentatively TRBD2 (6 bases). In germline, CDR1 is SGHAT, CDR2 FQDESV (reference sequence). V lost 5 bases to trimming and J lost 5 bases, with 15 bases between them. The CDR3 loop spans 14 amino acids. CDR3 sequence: CASSRGGGQETQYF. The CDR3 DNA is TGTGCCAGCAGCAGGGGAGGAGGCCAGGAGACCCAGTACTTC.

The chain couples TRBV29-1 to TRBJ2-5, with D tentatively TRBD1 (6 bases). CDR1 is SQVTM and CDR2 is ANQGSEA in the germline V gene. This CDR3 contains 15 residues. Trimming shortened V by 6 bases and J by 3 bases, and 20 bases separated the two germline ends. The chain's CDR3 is CSVPMQGLLEETQYF. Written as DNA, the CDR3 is TGCAGCGTCCCAATGCAGGGGCTCCTGGAAGAGACCCAGTACTTC.

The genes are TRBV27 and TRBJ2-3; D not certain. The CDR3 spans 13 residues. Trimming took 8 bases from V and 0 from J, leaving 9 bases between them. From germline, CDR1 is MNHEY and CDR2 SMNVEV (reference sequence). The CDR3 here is CASLEDSTDTQYF. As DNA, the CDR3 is TGTGCCAGCCTCGAGGATAGCACAGATACGCAGTATTTT.

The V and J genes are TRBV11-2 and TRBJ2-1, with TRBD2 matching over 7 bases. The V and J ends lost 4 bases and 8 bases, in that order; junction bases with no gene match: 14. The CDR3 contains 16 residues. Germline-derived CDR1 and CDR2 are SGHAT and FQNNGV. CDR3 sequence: CASSSLRRGRAHEQFF. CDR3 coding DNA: TGTGCCAGCAGCTCCTTGAGGCGAGGGAGGGCCCATGAGCAGTTCTTC.

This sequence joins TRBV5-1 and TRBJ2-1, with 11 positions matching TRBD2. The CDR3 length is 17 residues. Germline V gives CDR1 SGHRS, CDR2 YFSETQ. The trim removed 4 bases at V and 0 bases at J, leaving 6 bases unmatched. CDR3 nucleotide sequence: TGCGCCAGCAGCAGCACTAGCGGGGGATACTCCTACAATGAGCAGTTCTTC. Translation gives CASSSTSGGYSYNEQFF.

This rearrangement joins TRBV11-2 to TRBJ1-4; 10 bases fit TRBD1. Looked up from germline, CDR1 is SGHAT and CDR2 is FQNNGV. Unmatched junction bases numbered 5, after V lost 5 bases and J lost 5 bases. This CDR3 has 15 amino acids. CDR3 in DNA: TGTGCCAGCAGCACTCCGGGACAGGGGAATGAAAAACTGTTTTTT. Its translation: CASSTPGQGNEKLFF.

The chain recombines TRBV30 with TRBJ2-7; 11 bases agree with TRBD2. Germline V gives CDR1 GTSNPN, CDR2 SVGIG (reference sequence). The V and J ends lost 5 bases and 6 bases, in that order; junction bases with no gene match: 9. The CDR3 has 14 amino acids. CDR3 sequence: CAWDMTSGAVEQYF. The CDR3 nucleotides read TGTGCCTGGGATATGACTAGCGGGGCAGTCGAGCAGTACTTC.

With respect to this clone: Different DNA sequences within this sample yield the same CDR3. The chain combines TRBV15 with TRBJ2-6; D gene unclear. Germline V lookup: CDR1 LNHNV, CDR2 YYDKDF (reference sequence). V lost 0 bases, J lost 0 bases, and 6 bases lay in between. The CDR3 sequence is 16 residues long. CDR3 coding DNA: TGTGCCACCAGCAGAGATCTAGTCTCTGGGGCCAACGTCCTGACTTTC. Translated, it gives CATSRDLVSGANVLTF.

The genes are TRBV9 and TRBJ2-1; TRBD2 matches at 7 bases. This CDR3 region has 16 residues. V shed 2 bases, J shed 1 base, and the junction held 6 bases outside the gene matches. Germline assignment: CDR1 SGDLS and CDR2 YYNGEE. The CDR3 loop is CASSVDASGSYNEQFF. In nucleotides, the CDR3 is TGTGCCAGCAGCGTCGACGCTAGCGGTTCCTACAATGAGCAGTTCTTC.

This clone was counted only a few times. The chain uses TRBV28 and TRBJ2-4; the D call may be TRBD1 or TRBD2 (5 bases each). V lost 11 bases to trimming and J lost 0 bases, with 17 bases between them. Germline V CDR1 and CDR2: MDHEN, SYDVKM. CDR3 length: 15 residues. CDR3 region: CASGGLGVAKNIQYF. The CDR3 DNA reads TGTGCCTCAGGTGGCCTGGGGGTAGCCAAAAACATTCAGTACTTC.

The CDR3 sequence: CASSTGHSYTF. DNA of the CDR3: TGTGCCAGCAGTACCGGACACAGCTACACCTTC. The J gene is TRBJ1-2, the V gene TRBV6-5, with D maybe TRBD1 (5 bases). This CDR3 region has 11 residues. CDR1 and CDR2 from the germline V gene are MNHEY and SVGAGI. Between the trimmed V and J ends, which lost 5 bases and 9 bases, there was a span of 10 bases.

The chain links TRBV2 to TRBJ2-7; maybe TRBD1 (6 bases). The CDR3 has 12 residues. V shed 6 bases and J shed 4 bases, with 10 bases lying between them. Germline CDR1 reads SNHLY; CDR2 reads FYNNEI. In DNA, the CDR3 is TGTGCCAGCAGCCTTACAGGGTACGAGCAGTACTTC. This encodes CASSLTGYEQYF.

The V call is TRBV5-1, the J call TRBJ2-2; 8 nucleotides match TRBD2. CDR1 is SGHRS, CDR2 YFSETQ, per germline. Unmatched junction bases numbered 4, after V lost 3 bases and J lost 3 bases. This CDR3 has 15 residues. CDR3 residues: CASSYSGTDTGELFF. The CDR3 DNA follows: TGCGCCAGCAGCTATAGCGGGACGGACACCGGGGAGCTGTTTTTT. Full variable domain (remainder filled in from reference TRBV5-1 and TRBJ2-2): KAGVTQTPRYLIKTRGQQVTLSCSPISGHRSVSWYQQTPGQGLQFLFEYFSETQRNKGNFPGRFSGRQFSNSRSEMNVSTLELGDSALYLCASSYSGTDTGELFFGEGSRLTVL.

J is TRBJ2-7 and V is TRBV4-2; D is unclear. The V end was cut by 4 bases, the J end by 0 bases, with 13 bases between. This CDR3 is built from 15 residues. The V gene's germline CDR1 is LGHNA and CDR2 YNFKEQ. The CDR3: CASSPEPESSYEQYF. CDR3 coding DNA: TGTGCCAGCAGCCCTGAGCCGGAGAGCTCCTACGAGCAGTACTTC.

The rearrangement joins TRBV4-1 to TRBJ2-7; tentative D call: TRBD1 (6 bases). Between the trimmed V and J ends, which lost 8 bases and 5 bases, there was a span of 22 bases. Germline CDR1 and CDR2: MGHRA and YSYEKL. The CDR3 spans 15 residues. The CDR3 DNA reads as TGCGCCAGCCGCACGCTAAACAGGGATCAGGACGAGCAGTACTTC. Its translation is CASRTLNRDQDEQYF.

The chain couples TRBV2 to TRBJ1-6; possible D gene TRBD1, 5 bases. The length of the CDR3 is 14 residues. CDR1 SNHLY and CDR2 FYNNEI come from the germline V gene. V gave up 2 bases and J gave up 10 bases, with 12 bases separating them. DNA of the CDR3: TGTGCCAGCAGTGAATACGCAGGGAGGTCACCCCTCCACTTT. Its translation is CASSEYAGRSPLHF.

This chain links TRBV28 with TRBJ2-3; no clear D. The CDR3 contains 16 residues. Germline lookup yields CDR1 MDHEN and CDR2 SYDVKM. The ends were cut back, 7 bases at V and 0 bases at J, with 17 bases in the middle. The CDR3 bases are TGTGCCAGCACCCCTGCTGGCGGATTTAGCACAGATACGCAGTATTTT. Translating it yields CASTPAGGFSTDTQYF.

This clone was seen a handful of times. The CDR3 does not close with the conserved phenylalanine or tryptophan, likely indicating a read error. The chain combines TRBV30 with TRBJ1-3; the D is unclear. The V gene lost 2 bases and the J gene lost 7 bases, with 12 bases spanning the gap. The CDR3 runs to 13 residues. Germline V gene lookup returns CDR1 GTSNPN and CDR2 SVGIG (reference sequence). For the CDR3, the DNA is TGTGCCTGGAGTATTCCCCTTTGGAACACCATATATCTT. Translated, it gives CAWSIPLWNTIYL.

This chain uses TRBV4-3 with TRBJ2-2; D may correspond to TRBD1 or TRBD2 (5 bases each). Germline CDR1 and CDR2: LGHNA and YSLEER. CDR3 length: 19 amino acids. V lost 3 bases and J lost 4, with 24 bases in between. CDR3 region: CASSHSPRVGESGTGELFF. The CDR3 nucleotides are TGCGCCAGCAGCCATTCCCCCCGGGTGGGGGAGAGCGGCACCGGGGAGCTGTTTTTT.